This is a list of T cell receptor beta chains from one sample in a study of CD8+CD57+ T cells in acquired aplastic anemia. From the reads, TCRdb called clonotypes with MiXCR, one entry per CDR3 protein. The sample includes fewer than 250,000 distinct CDR3 sequences, roughly half of them seen just once. Sample: sorted CD4+, CD8+, or CD8+CD57+ T cells (not recorded which) from PBMCs. The receptors here all came from a human donor in good health, serving as a control. Each CDR3 is given with its conserved first and last residue. D genes are given only for firm matches. Clone sizes are given selectively: once, few, many, or a class where the clone is expanded.

clone_size	j_call	v_call	d_call	cdr3_aa
many	TRBJ1-2	TRBV5-1	-	CASRADYGYTF
-	TRBJ2-5	TRBV5-1	-	CASSSANVREETRYF
-	TRBJ1-1	TRBV19	-	CASKEVGTEAFF
-	TRBJ1-4	TRBV2	-	CASSERLTGLNEKLFF
-	TRBJ2-2	TRBV7-8	TRBD1	CASRTQGAFGELFF
-	TRBJ1-1	TRBV11-2	TRBD1	CASSSRTGEGTEAFF
-	TRBJ1-3	TRBV29-1	TRBD1	CSVVYRGPGNTIYF
-	TRBJ2-1	TRBV5-1	TRBD2	CASTAGGVRSNEQFF
-	TRBJ1-5	TRBV10-3	TRBD1	CASATGQNQPQHF
-	TRBJ2-5	TRBV7-6	TRBD2	CASSLAVAGGVETQYF
many	TRBJ2-3	TRBV5-6	-	CASSWEGTDTQYF
-	TRBJ1-1	TRBV7-9	TRBD1	CASTLTGSSTEAFF
-	TRBJ1-5	TRBV2	-	CASSEEGYQPQHF
-	TRBJ2-1	TRBV24-1	-	CATSDRLAEQFF
-	TRBJ1-1	TRBV7-9	-	CASSFREAFF
-	TRBJ1-1	TRBV7-2	-	CASSPLQGRTEAFF
-	TRBJ2-7	TRBV10-3	-	CAISRGTSSYEQYF
many	TRBJ2-4	TRBV15	-	CATSKTGAKNIQYF
few	TRBJ1-1	TRBV2	-	CASSEIGSGRGTEAFF